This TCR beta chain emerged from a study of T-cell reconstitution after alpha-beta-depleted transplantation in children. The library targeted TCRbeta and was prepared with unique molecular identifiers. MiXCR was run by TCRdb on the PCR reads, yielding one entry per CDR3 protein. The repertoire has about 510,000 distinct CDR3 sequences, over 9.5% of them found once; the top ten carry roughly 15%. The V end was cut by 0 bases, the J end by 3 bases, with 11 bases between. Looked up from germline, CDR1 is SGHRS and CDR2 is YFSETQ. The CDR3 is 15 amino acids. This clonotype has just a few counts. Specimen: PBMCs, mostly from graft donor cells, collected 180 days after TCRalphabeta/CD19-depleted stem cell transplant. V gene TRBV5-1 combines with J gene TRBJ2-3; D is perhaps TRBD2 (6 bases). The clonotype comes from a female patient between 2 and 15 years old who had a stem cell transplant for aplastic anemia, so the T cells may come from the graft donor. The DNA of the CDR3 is TGCGCCAGCAGCTTGGTTCGGGGGTGGACAGATACGCAGTATTTT. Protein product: CASSLVRGWTDTQYF. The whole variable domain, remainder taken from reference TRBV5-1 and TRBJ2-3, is KAGVTQTPRYLIKTRGQQVTLSCSPISGHRSVSWYQQTPGQGLQFLFEYFSETQRNKGNFPGRFSGRQFSNSRSEMNVSTLELGDSALYLCASSLVRGWTDTQYFGPGTRLTVL.